The T cell receptor (beta chain) described here comes from a study of early T cells in non-severe SARS-CoV-2 infection. Study-wide context: Bulk RNA taken from unsorted whole blood was sequenced, leaving chains unpaired.

In its sample, this clonotype was seen a few times. Antigen: not known. Unique molecular identifier tags were affixed to discrete cDNA molecules. TCRdb called the 5' RACE reads again in MiXCR, with one record for every CDR3 protein. The sample lists about 27,000 distinct CDR3 sequences, roughly 2.8% occurring once. Study-level points and caveats: VDJdb-based annotation leaned toward anti-spike CD8 responses and missed private and CD4 specificities.

The length of the CDR3 is 17 residues. J was trimmed by 1 base and V by 5 bases; bases with no gene match: 11. Looked up from germline, CDR1 is MGHDK and CDR2 is SYGVNS. The V and J genes are TRBV25-1 and TRBJ1-2, with 9 bases fitting TRBD1. The sequencing sample was made of whole blood. The clonotype comes from an adult who was a healthcare worker with PCR-confirmed SARS-CoV-2 infection or an uninfected control (not recorded which). The CDR3 DNA is TGTGCCAGCAGTCTTGGGGGACAGGGCCTCCTTAACTATGGCTACACCTTC. It is translated as CASSLGGQGLLNYGYTF.